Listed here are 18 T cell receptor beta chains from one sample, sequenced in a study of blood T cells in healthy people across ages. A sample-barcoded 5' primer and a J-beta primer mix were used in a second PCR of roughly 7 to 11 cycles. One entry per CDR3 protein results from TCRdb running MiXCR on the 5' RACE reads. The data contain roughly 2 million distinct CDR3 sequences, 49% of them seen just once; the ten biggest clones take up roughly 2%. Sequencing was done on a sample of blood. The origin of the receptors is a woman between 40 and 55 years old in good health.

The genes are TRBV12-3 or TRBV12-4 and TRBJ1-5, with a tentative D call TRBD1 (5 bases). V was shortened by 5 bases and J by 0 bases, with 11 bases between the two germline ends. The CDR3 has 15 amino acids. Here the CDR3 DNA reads TGTGCCAGCAGTGTCCGGGACGGTAGCAATCAGCCCCAGCATTTT. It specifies CASSVRDGSNQPQHF.

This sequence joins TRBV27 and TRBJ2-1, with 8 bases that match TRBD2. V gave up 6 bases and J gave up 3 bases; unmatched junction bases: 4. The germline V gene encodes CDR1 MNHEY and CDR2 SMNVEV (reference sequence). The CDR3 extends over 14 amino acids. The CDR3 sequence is CASRPGLDYNEQFF. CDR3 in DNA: TGTGCCAGCAGGCCGGGACTAGACTACAATGAGCAGTTCTTC.

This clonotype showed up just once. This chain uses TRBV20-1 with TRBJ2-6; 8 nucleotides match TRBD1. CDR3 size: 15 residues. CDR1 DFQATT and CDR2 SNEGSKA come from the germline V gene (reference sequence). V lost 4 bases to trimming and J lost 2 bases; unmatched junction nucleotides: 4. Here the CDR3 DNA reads TGCAGTGCTAAAGCAGGGGGCGCTGGGGCCAACGTCCTGACTTTC. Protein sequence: CSAKAGGAGANVLTF.

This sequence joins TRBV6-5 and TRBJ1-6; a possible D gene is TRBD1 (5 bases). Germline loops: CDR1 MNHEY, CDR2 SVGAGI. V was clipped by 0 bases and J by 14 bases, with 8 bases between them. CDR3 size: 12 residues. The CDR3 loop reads CASSYSGRALHF. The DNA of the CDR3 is TGTGCCAGCAGTTACTCGGGCAGGGCCCTCCACTTT.

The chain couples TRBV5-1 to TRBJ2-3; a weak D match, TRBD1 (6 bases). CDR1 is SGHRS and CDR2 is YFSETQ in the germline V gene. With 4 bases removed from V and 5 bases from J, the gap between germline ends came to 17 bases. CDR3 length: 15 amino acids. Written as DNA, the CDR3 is TGCGCCAGCAGCCCCCTCACAGGGAATGGAGATACGCAGTATTTT. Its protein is CASSPLTGNGDTQYF.

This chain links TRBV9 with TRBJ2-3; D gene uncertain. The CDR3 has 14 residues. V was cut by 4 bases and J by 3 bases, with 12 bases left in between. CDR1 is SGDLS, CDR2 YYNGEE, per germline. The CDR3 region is CASSPQIGTDTQYF. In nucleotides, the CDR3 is TGTGCCAGCAGCCCCCAGATCGGGACAGATACGCAGTATTTT.

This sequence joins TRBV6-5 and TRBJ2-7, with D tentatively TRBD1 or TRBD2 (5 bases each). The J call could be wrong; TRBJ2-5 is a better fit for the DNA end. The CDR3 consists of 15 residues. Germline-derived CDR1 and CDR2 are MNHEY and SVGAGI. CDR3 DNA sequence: TGTGCCAGCAGTTACTCGGACGGGGCAAGAGAGACCCAGTACTTC. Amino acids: CASSYSDGARETQYF.

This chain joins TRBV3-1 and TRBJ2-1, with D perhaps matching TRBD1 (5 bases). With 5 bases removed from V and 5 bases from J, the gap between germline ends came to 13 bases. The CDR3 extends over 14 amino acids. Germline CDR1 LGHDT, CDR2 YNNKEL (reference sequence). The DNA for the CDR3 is TGTGCCAGCAGCGGGGCCTTTCGAAACAATGAGCAGTTCTTC. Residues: CASSGAFRNNEQFF.

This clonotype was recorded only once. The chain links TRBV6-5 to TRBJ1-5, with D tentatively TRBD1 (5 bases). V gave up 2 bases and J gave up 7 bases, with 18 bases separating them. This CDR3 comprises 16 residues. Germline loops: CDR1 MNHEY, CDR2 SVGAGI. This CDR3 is CASSYRGDGGVQPQHF. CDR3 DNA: TGTGCCAGCAGTTACCGCGGGGACGGGGGAGTGCAGCCCCAGCATTTT.

The CDR3 bases are TGTGCCAGCAGTGAATTGGGAGCTTCTAACTATGGCTACACCTTC. Its translation: CASSELGASNYGYTF. The chain carries TRBV6-1 and TRBJ1-2; the D is unclear. The CDR3 is made up of 15 amino acids. Per the germline V gene, CDR1 is MNHNS and CDR2 is SASEGT. V gave up 2 bases and J gave up 0 bases, with 10 bases separating them.

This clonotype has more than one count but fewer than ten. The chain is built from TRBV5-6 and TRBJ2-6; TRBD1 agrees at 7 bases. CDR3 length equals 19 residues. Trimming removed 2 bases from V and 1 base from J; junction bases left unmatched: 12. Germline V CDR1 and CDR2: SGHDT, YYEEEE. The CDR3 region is CASSFDLGRGTSGANVLTF. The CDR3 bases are TGTGCCAGCAGCTTCGATTTGGGCAGGGGGACATCTGGGGCCAACGTCCTGACTTTC.

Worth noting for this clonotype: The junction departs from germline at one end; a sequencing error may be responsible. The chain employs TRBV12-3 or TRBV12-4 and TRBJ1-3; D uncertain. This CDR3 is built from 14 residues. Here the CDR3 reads CATSFSPRGNTIYF. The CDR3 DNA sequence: TGTGCCACCAGTTTTTCCCCCAGAGGAAACACCATATATTTT.

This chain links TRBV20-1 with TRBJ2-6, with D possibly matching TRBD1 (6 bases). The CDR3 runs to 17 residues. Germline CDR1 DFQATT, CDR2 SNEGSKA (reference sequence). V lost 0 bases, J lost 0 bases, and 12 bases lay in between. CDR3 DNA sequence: TGCAGTGCTAGAGATCGACAGGACCACTCTGGGGCCAACGTCCTGACTTTC. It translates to CSARDRQDHSGANVLTF.

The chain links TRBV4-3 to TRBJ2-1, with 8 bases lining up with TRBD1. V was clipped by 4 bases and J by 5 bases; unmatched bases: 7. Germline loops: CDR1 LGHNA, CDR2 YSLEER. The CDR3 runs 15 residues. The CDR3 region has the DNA TGCGCCAGCAGCCCAGGGGGCCCATCCAACAATGAGCAGTTCTTC. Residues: CASSPGGPSNNEQFF.

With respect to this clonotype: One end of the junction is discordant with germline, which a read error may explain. The CDR3 region is CASSSPGQSYGYTF. The CDR3 nucleotides read TGTGCCAGCAGTTCCCCGGGACAAAGCTATGGCTACACCTTC. The rearrangement uses TRBV5-1 and TRBJ1-2; possible D gene TRBD1, 6 bases. There are 14 residues in the CDR3. Germline V lookup: CDR1 SGHRS, CDR2 YFSETQ.

The CDR3 bases are TGTGCCAGCAGTTACGGTGTAGGGGACTGCGAGCAGTTCTTC. Translated, it gives CASSYGVGDCEQFF. The chain couples TRBV6-2 or TRBV6-3 to TRBJ2-1, with a possible D match to TRBD2 (6 bases). CDR1 is MNHEY and CDR2 is SVGEGT in the germline V gene. V lost 2 bases and J lost 10, with 15 bases in between. The CDR3 has 14 residues.

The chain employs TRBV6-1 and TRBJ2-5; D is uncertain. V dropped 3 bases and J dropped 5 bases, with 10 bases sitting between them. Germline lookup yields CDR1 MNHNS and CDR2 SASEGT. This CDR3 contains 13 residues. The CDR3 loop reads CASSDGLRETQYF. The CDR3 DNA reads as TGTGCCAGCAGTGATGGTTTGAGGGAGACCCAGTACTTC.

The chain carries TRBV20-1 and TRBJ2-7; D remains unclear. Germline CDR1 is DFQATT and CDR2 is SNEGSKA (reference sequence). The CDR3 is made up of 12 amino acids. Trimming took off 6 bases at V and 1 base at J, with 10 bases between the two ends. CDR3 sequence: CSASPESYEQYF. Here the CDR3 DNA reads TGCAGTGCATCCCCGGAGTCCTACGAGCAGTACTTC.